The next 30 T cell receptor beta chains were all read from a single sample in a study of technical replicates of blood from a few donors. The assay was immunoSEQ multiplex PCR, and TCRdb's table has in-frame clones only and misses some. This sample has tens of thousands of clones; 93% occur once, and the top ten carry 0.2% to 0.25%. Sequenced: T cells isolated from PBMCs. The receptor source for this set is a human donor in good health.

The rearrangement uses TRBV7-9 and TRBJ2-1; 11 bases are shared with TRBD2. The CDR3 has 15 residues. From germline, CDR1 is SEHNR and CDR2 FQNEAQ (reference sequence). Trimming removed 1 base from V and 9 bases from J; junction bases left unmatched: 5. The CDR3 is CASSLVSGRATEQFF. Here the CDR3 DNA reads TGTGCCAGCAGCTTAGTTAGCGGGAGGGCCACTGAGCAGTTCTTC.

J is TRBJ2-7 and V is TRBV11-3; D gene uncertain. In germline, CDR1 is SGHNT, CDR2 YENEEA. The CDR3 has 13 amino acids. Trimming took 6 bases from V and 3 from J, leaving 12 bases between them. The CDR3 DNA sequence: TGTGCCAGCAGTCCCGACTTAATCTACGAGCAGTACTTC. Residues: CASSPDLIYEQYF.

V and J are TRBV5-8 and TRBJ1-5; D uncertain. The germline V and J ends were trimmed by 2 bases and 4 bases, with 10 bases remaining between them. CDR3 length: 14 amino acids. Germline V CDR1 and CDR2: SGHTS, YDEGEE. The CDR3 nucleotides are TGTGCCAGCAGCTTACTCCGGGTGAATCAGCCCCAGCATTTT. It specifies CASSLLRVNQPQHF.

The J gene is TRBJ2-7, the V gene TRBV4-1; tentative D call: TRBD1 (6 bases). CDR3 length: 17 amino acids. Deletions cut 1 base from V and 0 bases from J, with 16 bases between. Per the germline V gene, CDR1 is MGHRA and CDR2 is YSYEKL. The CDR3 region has the DNA TGCGCCAGCAGCCAAGTGGTGAGCCAGGGGAGCTCCTACGAGCAGTACTTC. Encoded protein: CASSQVVSQGSSYEQYF.

The chain employs TRBV15 and TRBJ1-4; D gene uncertain. The V gene lost 1 base and the J gene lost 5 bases, with 5 bases spanning the gap. CDR1 is LNHNV and CDR2 is YYDKDF in the germline V gene (reference sequence). CDR3 size: 13 residues. CDR3 nucleotide sequence: TGTGCCACCAGCAGAGGCAGGAATGAAAAACTGTTTTTT. Protein sequence: CATSRGRNEKLFF.

This rearrangement joins TRBV4-1 to TRBJ1-4; D is unresolved. Germline-derived CDR1 and CDR2 are MGHRA and YSYEKL. The CDR3 loop spans 13 amino acids. Trimming stripped 4 bases from V and 7 bases from J, with 10 bases between. The CDR3 region has the DNA TGCGCCAGCAGCCTAGCGCGCGGTGAAAAACTGTTTTTT. Translating it yields CASSLARGEKLFF.

This chain joins TRBV29-1 and TRBJ2-3; D is uncertain. The CDR3 is 13 amino acids. CDR1 is SQVTM, CDR2 ANQGSEA, per germline. V lost 4 bases to trimming and J lost 9 bases, with 17 bases between them. Here the CDR3 reads CSVVAVAQITQYF. Here the CDR3 DNA reads TGCAGCGTTGTGGCCGTGGCACAGATAACGCAGTATTTT.

The chain uses TRBV2 and TRBJ1-5; the match to TRBD1 covers 8 bases. The CDR3 spans 15 residues. The germline V gene has CDR1 SNHLY and CDR2 FYNNEI. The ends lost 6 bases at V and 7 bases at J; junction bases unmatched: 11. CDR3 coding DNA: TGTGCCAGCAGCGGGAACAGGGGGGAGGGACAGCCCCAGCATTTT. Translating gives CASSGNRGEGQPQHF.

In its sample, this clone was seen a few times. The J gene is TRBJ1-1, the V gene TRBV11-2, with D unclear. Germline assignment: CDR1 SGHAT and CDR2 FQNNGV. V was cut by 5 bases and J by 0 bases, with 10 bases left in between. CDR3 size: 14 residues. The CDR3 sequence is CASSPRAMNTEAFF. The CDR3 DNA reads as TGTGCCAGCAGCCCGAGGGCTATGAACACTGAAGCTTTCTTT. Complete variable domain (other parts from reference TRBV11-2 and TRBJ1-1): EAGVAQSPRYKIIEKRQSVAFWCNPISGHATLYWYQQILGQGPKLLIQFQNNGVVDDSQLPKDRFSAERLKGVDSTLKIQPAKLEDSAVYLCASSPRAMNTEAFFGQGTRLTVV.

The V call is TRBV11-2, the J call TRBJ1-4; TRBD1 aligns across 8 bases. Germline CDR1 and CDR2: SGHAT and FQNNGV. The CDR3 is made up of 14 amino acids. V trimming: 1 base; J trimming: 11 bases; junction bases outside the gene matches: 6. CDR3 bases: TGTGCCAGCAGCTTAGGGACAGGGCCTGGGAAACTGTTTTTT. Protein: CASSLGTGPGKLFF.

The chain employs TRBV28 and TRBJ2-1, with TRBD2 matching over 10 bases. V was clipped by 2 bases and J by 4 bases; unmatched bases: 8. The CDR3 loop spans 17 amino acids. Germline assignment: CDR1 MDHEN and CDR2 SYDVKM. CDR3 amino acids: CASSLGWASGSYNEQFF. CDR3 sequence (DNA): TGTGCCAGCAGTTTAGGCTGGGCTAGCGGGAGTTACAATGAGCAGTTCTTC.

This sequence joins TRBV5-4 and TRBJ2-7, with 7 bases lining up with TRBD1. The CDR3 runs to 13 residues. The germline gives CDR1 SGHNT, CDR2 YYREEE (reference sequence). With 1 base clipped from V and 3 bases from J, the junction kept 1 base outside the gene matches. The CDR3, as DNA: TGTGCCAGCAGCTTGAACAGGGGCTACGAGCAGTACTTC. This gives the protein CASSLNRGYEQYF.

The chain uses TRBV5-4 and TRBJ1-2; 7 bases match TRBD1. CDR1 and CDR2 from the germline V gene are SGHNT and YYREEE (reference sequence). The ends lost 3 bases at V and 2 bases at J; junction bases unmatched: 4. This CDR3 spans 14 amino acids. The CDR3 nucleotides are TGTGCCAGCAGCTGGGGGACAGAGAACTATGGCTACACCTTC. Encoded protein: CASSWGTENYGYTF.

The rearrangement uses TRBV30 and TRBJ2-3; weak D call: TRBD2 (7 bases). Trimming stripped 8 bases from V and 3 bases from J, with 18 bases between. Looked up from germline, CDR1 is GTSNPN and CDR2 is SVGIG (reference sequence). The CDR3 is made up of 14 amino acids. CDR3 sequence: CARQRGHTTDTQYF. CDR3 in DNA: TGTGCCCGGCAGCGGGGACACACGACAGATACGCAGTATTTT.

The genes are TRBV6-5 and TRBJ2-7; 12 bases match TRBD1. Germline trimming cut 5 bases from V and 3 bases from J; bases unmatched to any gene: 5. The germline V gene has CDR1 MNHEY and CDR2 SVGAGI. The CDR3 is 15 residues long. The CDR3 bases are TGTGCCAGCAGTCCCGGGACAGGGGGCGGCTACGAGCAGTACTTC. It translates to CASSPGTGGGYEQYF.

The rearrangement links TRBV6-5 to TRBJ1-2; 9 bases are a match to TRBD1. From germline, CDR1 is MNHEY and CDR2 SVGAGI. This CDR3 has 15 amino acids. V was pared by 5 bases and J by 4 bases, with 8 bases of the junction left unmatched. CDR3 DNA: TGTGCCAGCAGTCTACCGGGACAGGGTAGCTATGGCTACACCTTC. Its protein is CASSLPGQGSYGYTF.

The chain has TRBV7-2 and TRBJ2-1; TRBD2 might be the D (6 bases). The CDR3 consists of 15 residues. CDR1 and CDR2 from the germline V gene are SGHTA and FQGNSA. V lost 6 bases and J lost 6, with 18 bases in between. The chain's CDR3 is CASRPKKLASNEQFF. In DNA, the CDR3 is TGTGCCAGCAGACCGAAAAAACTAGCCTCCAATGAGCAGTTCTTC.

This chain uses TRBV27 with TRBJ1-5; 9 nucleotides agree with TRBD1. The junction had 20 bases not matched to a gene; V was cut back by 5 bases and J by 9 bases. Per the germline V gene, CDR1 is MNHEY and CDR2 is SMNVEV (reference sequence). The CDR3 runs to 18 residues. The CDR3 loop reads CASSKTRDRVGGGLPQHF. The CDR3 nucleotides read TGTGCCAGCAGTAAAACCCGGGACAGGGTTGGGGGTGGATTGCCCCAGCATTTT.

This clone occurred a few times. The genes are TRBV7-2 and TRBJ2-2; 13 nucleotides line up with TRBD2. CDR3 length: 15 amino acids. With 3 bases clipped from V and 6 bases from J, the junction kept 1 base outside the gene matches. Per germline, CDR1 SGHTA and CDR2 FQGNSA. In DNA, the CDR3 is TGTGCCAGCAGCTTCGGACTAGCGGGAGCCGGGGAGCTGTTTTTT. Protein: CASSFGLAGAGELFF.

This sequence joins TRBV15 and TRBJ2-7; a weak D match, TRBD1 (7 bases). V lost 3 bases, J lost 2 bases, and 11 bases lay in between. The CDR3 is made up of 14 amino acids. Germline V gene sequence: CDR1 LNHNV, CDR2 YYDKDF (reference sequence). This CDR3 is CATSSLRGAYEQYF. As DNA, the CDR3 is TGTGCCACCAGCAGCCTCAGGGGGGCCTACGAGCAGTACTTC.

The genes are TRBV12-2 and TRBJ2-7; the D call of TRBD2 is as the table states it, not checked on the DNA. TRBV12-2 corresponds to a pseudogene. The CDR3 consists of 18 residues. The CDR3 sequence is CASRPRLVEAEGNDEQYF. The CDR3 DNA reads TGTGCAAGTCGCCCCAGATTAGTGGAGGCTGAAGGGAATGATGAGCAGTACTTC.

The chain employs TRBV9 and TRBJ1-2; a possible D gene is TRBD1 (5 bases). CDR1 and CDR2 (germline): SGDLS, YYNGEE. This CDR3 has 14 residues. Deletions cut 0 bases from V and 6 bases from J, with 12 bases between. The CDR3: CASSVGGEGNGYTF. Written as DNA, the CDR3 is TGTGCCAGCAGCGTAGGGGGGGAGGGTAATGGCTACACCTTC.

On this clone: One end of the junction varies from germline; a read error may be responsible. The rearrangement joins TRBV2 to TRBJ2-2; D remains ambiguous. The CDR3 is 14 residues long. Looked up from germline, CDR1 is SNHLY and CDR2 is FYNNEI. The CDR3 loop is CASSEDTNTGELFF. DNA of the CDR3: TGTGCCAGCAGCGAAGACACCAACACCGGGGAGCTGTTTTTT.

The chain carries TRBV19 and TRBJ2-5; perhaps TRBD2 as D (5 bases). This CDR3 comprises 13 residues. Trimming shortened V by 0 bases and J by 5 bases, and 7 bases separated the two germline ends. The germline V gene encodes CDR1 LNHDA and CDR2 SQIVND (reference sequence). The CDR3 is CASSIDGVETQYF. The CDR3 nucleotides read TGTGCCAGTAGTATAGACGGGGTCGAGACCCAGTACTTC. Full variable domain (outside the CDR3, taken from reference TRBV19 and TRBJ2-5): DGGITQSPKYLFRKEGQNVTLSCEQNLNHDAMYWYRQDPGQGLRLIYYSQIVNDFQKGDIAEGYSVSREKKESFPLTVTSAQKNPTAFYLCASSIDGVETQYFGPGTRLLVL.

This chain links TRBV11-2 with TRBJ2-1, with 7 bases aligning to TRBD1. The ends lost 5 bases at V and 7 bases at J; junction bases unmatched: 5. This CDR3 comprises 13 residues. The germline gives CDR1 SGHAT, CDR2 FQNNGV. This CDR3 is CASSTGEGNEQFF. CDR3 in DNA: TGTGCCAGCAGCACAGGGGAAGGGAATGAGCAGTTCTTC.

The genes are TRBV6-5 and TRBJ2-2; 7 positions agree with TRBD2. V shed 6 bases and J 1 base; nucleotides not matched to a gene: 5. The V gene's germline CDR1 is MNHEY and CDR2 SVGAGI. The CDR3 extends over 15 amino acids. The CDR3 coding sequence is TGTGCCAGCAGGCTCTCTAGCGGGAACACCGGGGAGCTGTTTTTT. Translated, it gives CASRLSSGNTGELFF.

The chain couples TRBV28 to TRBJ2-1; 10 bases map to TRBD2. The CDR3 totals 16 residues. The V gene's germline CDR1 is MDHEN and CDR2 SYDVKM. CDR3 in DNA: TGTGCGGCGGGACAACTAAAGCGGGAGGGTAGAAATGAGCAGTTCTTC. Its protein is CAAGQLKREGRNEQFF. The full variable domain, with the rest looked up from reference TRBV28 and TRBJ2-1, is DVKVTQSSRYLVKRTGEKVFLECVQDMDHENMFWYRQDPGLGLRLIYFSYDVKMKEKGDIPEGYSVSREKKERFSLILESASTNQTSMYLCAAGQLKREGRNEQFFGPGTRLTVL.

J is TRBJ1-1 and V is TRBV6-5; unclear D gene. Germline CDR1 and CDR2: MNHEY and SVGAGI. The CDR3 consists of 15 residues. V was pared by 0 bases and J by 5 bases, with 13 bases between. The CDR3 loop is CASSYSIGSVTEAFF. The CDR3 nucleotides are TGTGCCAGCAGTTACTCGATCGGGAGCGTGACTGAAGCTTTCTTT.

This clone was observed a few times. The rearrangement links TRBV5-1 to TRBJ1-1; a weak D match, TRBD1 (5 bases). The CDR3 is 14 residues long. V lost 7 bases and J lost 1, with 14 bases in between. CDR1 and CDR2 (germline): SGHRS, YFSETQ. CDR3 protein: CASYLNGANTEAFF. For the CDR3, the DNA is TGCGCCAGCTACCTAAATGGGGCGAACACTGAAGCTTTCTTT. The whole variable domain, filled in from reference TRBV5-1 and TRBJ1-1, reads KAGVTQTPRYLIKTRGQQVTLSCSPISGHRSVSWYQQTPGQGLQFLFEYFSETQRNKGNFPGRFSGRQFSNSRSEMNVSTLELGDSALYLCASYLNGANTEAFFGQGTRLTVV.

The rearrangement links TRBV27 to TRBJ2-7; 9 nucleotides line up with TRBD1. This CDR3 region has 14 residues. J was trimmed by 4 bases and V by 6 bases; bases with no gene match: 7. The germline gives CDR1 MNHEY, CDR2 SMNVEV (reference sequence). For the CDR3, the DNA is TGTGCCAGCAGCAAACAGGGGGCGTCTTACGAGCAGTACTTC. As protein: CASSKQGASYEQYF.